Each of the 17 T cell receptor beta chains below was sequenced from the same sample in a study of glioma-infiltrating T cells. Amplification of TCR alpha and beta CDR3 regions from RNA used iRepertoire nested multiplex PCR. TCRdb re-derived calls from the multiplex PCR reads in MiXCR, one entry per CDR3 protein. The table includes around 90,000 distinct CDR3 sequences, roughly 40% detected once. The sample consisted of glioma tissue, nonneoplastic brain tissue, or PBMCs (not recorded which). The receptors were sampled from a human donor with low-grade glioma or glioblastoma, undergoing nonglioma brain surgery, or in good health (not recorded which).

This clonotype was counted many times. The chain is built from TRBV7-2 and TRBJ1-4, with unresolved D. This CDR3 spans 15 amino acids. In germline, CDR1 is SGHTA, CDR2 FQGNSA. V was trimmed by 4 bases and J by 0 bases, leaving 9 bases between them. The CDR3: CASSSNGATNEKLFF. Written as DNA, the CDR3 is TGTGCCAGCAGCTCTAACGGTGCAACTAATGAAAAACTGTTTTTT.

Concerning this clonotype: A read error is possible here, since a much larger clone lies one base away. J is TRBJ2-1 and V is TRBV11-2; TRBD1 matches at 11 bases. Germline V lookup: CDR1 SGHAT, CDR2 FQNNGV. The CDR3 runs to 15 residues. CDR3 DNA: TGTGCCAGCAGTCAAGGACAGGGGGCCCACAATGAGAAGTTCTTC. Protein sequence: CASSQGQGAHNEKFF.

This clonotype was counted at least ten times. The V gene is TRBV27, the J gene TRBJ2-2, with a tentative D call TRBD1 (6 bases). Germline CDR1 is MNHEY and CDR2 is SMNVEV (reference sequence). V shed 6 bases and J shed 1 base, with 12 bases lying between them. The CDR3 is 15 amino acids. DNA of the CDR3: TGTGCCAGCAGAACCTACAGGGTGAACACCGGGGAGCTGTTTTTT. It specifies CASRTYRVNTGELFF.

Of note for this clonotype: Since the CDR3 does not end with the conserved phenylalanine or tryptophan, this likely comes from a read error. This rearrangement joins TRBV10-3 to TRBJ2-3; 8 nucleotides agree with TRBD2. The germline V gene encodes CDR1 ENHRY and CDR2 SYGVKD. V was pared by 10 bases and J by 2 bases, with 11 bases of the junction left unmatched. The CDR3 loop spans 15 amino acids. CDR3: CATRTSGRDTDTQYL. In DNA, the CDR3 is TGTGCCACCCGTACTAGCGGTAGAGACACAGATACGCAGTATTTA.

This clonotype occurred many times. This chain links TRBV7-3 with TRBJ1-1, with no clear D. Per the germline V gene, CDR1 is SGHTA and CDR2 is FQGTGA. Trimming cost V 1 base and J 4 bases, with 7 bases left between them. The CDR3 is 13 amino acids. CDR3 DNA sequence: TGTGCCAGCAGCTTAATTGGAGGCACTGAAGCTTTCTTT. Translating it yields CASSLIGGTEAFF. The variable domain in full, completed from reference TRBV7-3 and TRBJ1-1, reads GAGVSQTPSNKVTEKGKYVELRCDPISGHTALYWYRQSLGQGPEFLIYFQGTGAADDSGLPNDRFFAVRPEGSVSTLKIQRTERGDSAVYLCASSLIGGTEAFFGQGTRLTVV.

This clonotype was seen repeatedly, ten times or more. CDR3 loop: CASSLDSVSTDTQYF. CDR3 nucleotides: TGTGCCAGCAGCTTGGATTCGGTCAGCACAGATACGCAGTATTTT. The chain links TRBV5-4 to TRBJ2-3, with D hard to call. Trimming took 0 bases from V and 0 from J, leaving 8 bases between them. CDR1 SGHNT and CDR2 YYREEE come from the germline V gene (reference sequence). The CDR3 runs to 15 residues. The variable domain in full, with the rest retrieved from reference TRBV5-4 and TRBJ2-3, is ETGVTQSPTHLIKTRGQQVTLRCSSQSGHNTVSWYQQALGQGPQFIFQYYREEENGRGNFPPRFSGLQFPNYSSELNVNALELDDSALYLCASSLDSVSTDTQYFGPGTRLTVL.

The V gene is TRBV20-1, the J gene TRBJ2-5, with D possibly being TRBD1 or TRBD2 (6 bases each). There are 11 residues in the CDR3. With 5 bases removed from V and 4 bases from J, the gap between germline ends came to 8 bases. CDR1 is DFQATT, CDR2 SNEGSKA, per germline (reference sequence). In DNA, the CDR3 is TGCAGTGCTTGGGGGGCAGAGACCCAGTACTTC. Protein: CSAWGAETQYF.

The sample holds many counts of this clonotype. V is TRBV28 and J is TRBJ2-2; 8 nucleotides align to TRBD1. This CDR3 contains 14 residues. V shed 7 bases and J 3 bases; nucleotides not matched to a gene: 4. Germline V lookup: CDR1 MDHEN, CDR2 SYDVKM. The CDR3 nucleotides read TGTGCCAGCATCAACAGGGGGTACACCGGGGAGCTGTTTTTT. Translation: CASINRGYTGELFF.

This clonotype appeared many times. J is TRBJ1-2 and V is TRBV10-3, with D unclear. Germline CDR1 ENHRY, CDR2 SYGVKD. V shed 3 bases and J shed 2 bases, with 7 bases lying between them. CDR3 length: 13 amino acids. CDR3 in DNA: TGTGCCATCAGTGAAGCCGTAAACTATGGCTACACCTTC. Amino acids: CAISEAVNYGYTF.

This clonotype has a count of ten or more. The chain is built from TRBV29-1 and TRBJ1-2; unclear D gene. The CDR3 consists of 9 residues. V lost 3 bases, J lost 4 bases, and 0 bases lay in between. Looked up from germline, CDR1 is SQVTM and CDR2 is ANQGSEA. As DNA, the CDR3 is TGCAGCGTTGACTATGGCTACACCTTC. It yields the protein CSVDYGYTF.

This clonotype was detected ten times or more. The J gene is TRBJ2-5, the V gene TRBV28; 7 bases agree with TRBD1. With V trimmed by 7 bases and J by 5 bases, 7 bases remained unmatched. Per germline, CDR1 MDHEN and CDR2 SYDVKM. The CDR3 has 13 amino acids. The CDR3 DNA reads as TGTGCCAGCAACCTAGGGGGCGCGGAGACCCAGTACTTC. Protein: CASNLGGAETQYF. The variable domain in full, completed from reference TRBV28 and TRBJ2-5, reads DVKVTQSSRYLVKRTGEKVFLECVQDMDHENMFWYRQDPGLGLRLIYFSYDVKMKEKGDIPEGYSVSREKKERFSLILESASTNQTSMYLCASNLGGAETQYFGPGTRLLVL.

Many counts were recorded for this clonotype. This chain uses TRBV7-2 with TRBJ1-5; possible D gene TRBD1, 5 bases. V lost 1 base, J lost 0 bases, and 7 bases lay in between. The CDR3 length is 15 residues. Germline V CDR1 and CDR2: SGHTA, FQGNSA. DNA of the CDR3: TGTGCCAGCAGCTTAGGAGGGGTTAGCAATCAGCCCCAGCATTTT. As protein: CASSLGGVSNQPQHF.

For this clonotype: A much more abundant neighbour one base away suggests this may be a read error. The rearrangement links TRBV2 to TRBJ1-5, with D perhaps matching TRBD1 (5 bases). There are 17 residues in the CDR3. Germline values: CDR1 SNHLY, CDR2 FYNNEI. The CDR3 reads CSSSEEGTGTPVRPQHF. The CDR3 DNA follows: TGTTCCAGCAGTGAAGAGGGGACCGGGACGCCTGTCCGCCCCCAGCATTTT.

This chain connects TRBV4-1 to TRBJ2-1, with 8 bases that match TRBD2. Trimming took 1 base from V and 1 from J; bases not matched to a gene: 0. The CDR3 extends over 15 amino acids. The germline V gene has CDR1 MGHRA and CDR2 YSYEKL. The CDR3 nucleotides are TGCGCCAGCAGCCAAGCGGGAGGGTCCTACAATGAGCAGTTCTTC. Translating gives CASSQAGGSYNEQFF.

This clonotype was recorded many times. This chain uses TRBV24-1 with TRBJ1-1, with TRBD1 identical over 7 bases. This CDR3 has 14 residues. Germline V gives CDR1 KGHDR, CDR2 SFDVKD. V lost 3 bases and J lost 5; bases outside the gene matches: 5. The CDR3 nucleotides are TGTGCCACCAGTGATCGACAGGGAGGGACTGAAGCTTTCTTT. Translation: CATSDRQGGTEAFF.

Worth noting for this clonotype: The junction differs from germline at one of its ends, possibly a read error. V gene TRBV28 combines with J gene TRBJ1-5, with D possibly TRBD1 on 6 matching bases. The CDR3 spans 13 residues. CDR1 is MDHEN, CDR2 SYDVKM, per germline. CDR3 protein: CASRDRGSQPRHF. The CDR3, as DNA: TGTGCCAGCAGGGACAGAGGGAGTCAGCCCCGGCATTTT. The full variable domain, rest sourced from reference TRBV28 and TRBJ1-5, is DVKVTQSSRYLVKRTGEKVFLECVQDMDHENMFWYRQDPGLGLRLIYFSYDVKMKEKGDIPEGYSVSREKKERFSLILESASTNQTSMYLCASRDRGSQPRHFGDGTRLSIL.

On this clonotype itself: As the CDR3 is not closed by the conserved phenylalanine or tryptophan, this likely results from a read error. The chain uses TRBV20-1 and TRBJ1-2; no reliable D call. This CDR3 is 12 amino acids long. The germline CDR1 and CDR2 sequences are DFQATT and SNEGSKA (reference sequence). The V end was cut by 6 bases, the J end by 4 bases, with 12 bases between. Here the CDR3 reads CSASEDAYGYTL. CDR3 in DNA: TGCAGTGCCTCAGAGGACGCCTATGGCTACACCTTA.